The T cell receptor beta chain under discussion was sequenced for a study of blood T cell repertoires in COVID-19 (dated by TCRdb to the early 2020s). For the study in its entirety: The collaborator samples originated in the United States, Italy and Spain and spanned the acute and convalescent phases of COVID-19. The prospective study material was composed of cDNA or gDNA derived from T cells, B-cell-depleted T cells, or PBMCs. The dataset comprised deeply sampled blood TCRbeta repertoires from subjects exposed to, actively infected with, or recovered from COVID-19. The repertoires were made available in a free public database intended to serve as a resource for research on the immune response to SARS-CoV-2. The samples were drawn from two sources: the first 160 participants of the ongoing ImmuneRACE study, and fewer than 1,500 subjects contributed by 6 global collaborators. Nearly every sample came with metadata listing a de-identified subject ID, COVID-19 status, age in years and sex. HLA class I and class II types, where available, came from metadata supplied by the sample provider rather than from assay-based typing.

Study-level results and caveats: The amount of clinical and demographic metadata varied by source and participant and was provided uncurated.

TCRbeta CDR3 regions were amplified from genomic DNA by means of the immunoSEQ Assay, a bias-controlled multiplex PCR. In the source study's methods: Nucleated cell counts per sample were estimated from amplification of reference gene primers within the assay. To quantify the absolute abundance of each unique TCRbeta CDR3 rearrangement, sequence reads were collapsed and filtered. For each sample, productive Simpson clonality was calculated by taking the square root of Simpson's diversity index across productive rearrangements. TCRdb limited this immuneACCESS table to in-frame rearrangements with V and J called. A share of clones is missing; checked studies link under half to unresolved V genes, and the rest is unexplained. D and trimming were read from the DNA, whereas the V and J calls and clone size are those reported in that table. This sample lists about 220,000 clones; over 75% were detected once. About 2.4% of the sample rests with the top ten.

One collaborating source in Seattle enrolled patients while the patients were actively infected and followed the patients over time throughout the course of disease. The collaborating institutions used their own protocols to collect whole blood in K2EDTA tubes. For TCRbeta analysis, collaborators shipped samples as frozen whole blood, isolated PBMCs, or DNA extracted from either of those sample types. Worth noting for this clone: It lacks a known antigen. Per-nucleotide qualities are absent, and no much larger clonotype sits a single base away.

Based on the germline V gene, the CDR1 and CDR2 sequences are SGHVS and FNYEAQ. CDR3 length: 15 amino acids, cysteine to phenylalanine. Only the CDR3 DNA stays, 45 bases, in frame from base 1. Ends trimmed: V by 5 bases, J by 5 bases; bases unmatched to a gene: 7. Rearrangement joined TRBV7-6 to TRBJ1-2, with 11 central nucleotides matching TRBD1. The TCR sequence derives from a woman in her seventies with COVID-19, enrolled during active disease. Source material: peripheral blood. CDR3 reads: CASSPPGQGEYGYTF. The DNA reads TGTGCCAGCAGCCCCCCGGGACAGGGGGAATATGGCTACACCTTC.